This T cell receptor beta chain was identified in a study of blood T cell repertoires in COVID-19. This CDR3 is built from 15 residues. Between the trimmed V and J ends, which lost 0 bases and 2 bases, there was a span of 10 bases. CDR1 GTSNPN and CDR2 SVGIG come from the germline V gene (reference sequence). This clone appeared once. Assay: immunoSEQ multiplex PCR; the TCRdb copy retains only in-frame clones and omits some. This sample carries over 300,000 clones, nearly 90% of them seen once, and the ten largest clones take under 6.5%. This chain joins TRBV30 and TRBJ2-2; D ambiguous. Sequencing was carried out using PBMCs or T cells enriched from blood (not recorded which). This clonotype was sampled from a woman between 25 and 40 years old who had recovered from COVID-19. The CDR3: CAWSVGPYNTGELFF. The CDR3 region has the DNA TGTGCCTGGAGTGTTGGGCCCTATAACACCGGGGAGCTGTTTTTT.